A single sample gave rise to the 4 T cell receptor beta chains below, sequenced in a study of blood T cell repertoires in COVID-19. Repertoires were generated with immunoSEQ multiplex PCR, while TCRdb's copy carries only in-frame clones and drops some. Of over 250,000 clones listed, around 90% are singletons. Sequencing input: peripheral blood. The receptors were gathered from a woman younger than 45 with acute or convalescent COVID-19.

This clone came up a few times. The chain carries TRBV7-9 and TRBJ1-1; a possible D gene is TRBD1 (5 bases). Germline V gene lookup returns CDR1 SEHNR and CDR2 FQNEAQ (reference sequence). The CDR3 has 15 amino acids. Trimming cost V 1 base and J 4 bases, with 13 bases left between them. CDR3 amino acids: CASSLGGGAPTEAFF. CDR3 nucleotides: TGTGCCAGCAGCTTAGGGGGCGGGGCCCCCACTGAAGCTTTCTTT.

The chain combines TRBV25-1 with TRBJ1-5; tentative D call: TRBD1 (6 bases). The CDR3 spans 12 residues. Germline values: CDR1 MGHDK, CDR2 SYGVNS. Trimming took 5 bases from V and 5 from J, leaving 7 bases between them. The CDR3 nucleotides are TGTGCCAGCAGTAACAGGGATCAGCCCCAGCATTTT. Encoded protein: CASSNRDQPQHF.

V and J are TRBV27 and TRBJ2-3, with 8 positions matching TRBD2. After removal of 3 bases from V and 5 bases from J, the junction contained 1 base not matched to a gene. The CDR3 is made up of 13 amino acids. Germline V gives CDR1 MNHEY, CDR2 SMNVEV (reference sequence). The CDR3 sequence: CASSFLAGDTQYF. The CDR3 bases are TGTGCCAGCAGTTTCCTAGCGGGAGATACGCAGTATTTT.

The CDR3 region has the DNA TGCGCCAGCAGCCAAGGGGACACAGGGATCCCCCACGAGCAGTACTTC. This translates into CASSQGDTGIPHEQYF. The chain joins TRBV4-3 to TRBJ2-7, with D tentatively TRBD1 (6 bases). This CDR3 spans 16 amino acids. Germline-derived CDR1 and CDR2 are LGHNA and YSLEER. The V end was cut by 1 base, the J end by 5 bases, with 18 bases between.